The T cell receptor (beta chain) under discussion was sequenced for a study of T cell responses to AZD1222 COVID-19 vaccine. The data were produced by immunoSEQ multiplex PCR, yet TCRdb's version contains in-frame clones alone and is incomplete. This sample has 170,000 or so clones, with approximately 90% found just once. The CDR3 is 14 residues long. This sequence originates from an adult in good health. The material sequenced was peripheral blood, taken on day 0 of AZD1222 vaccination. The rearrangement links TRBV21-1 to TRBJ1-2. TRBV21-1 is described as a pseudogene. As DNA, the CDR3 is TGTGCCAGCAGCCCATCGGGACTCGGCGGTGGCTACACCTTC. It codes for CASSPSGLGGGYTF.